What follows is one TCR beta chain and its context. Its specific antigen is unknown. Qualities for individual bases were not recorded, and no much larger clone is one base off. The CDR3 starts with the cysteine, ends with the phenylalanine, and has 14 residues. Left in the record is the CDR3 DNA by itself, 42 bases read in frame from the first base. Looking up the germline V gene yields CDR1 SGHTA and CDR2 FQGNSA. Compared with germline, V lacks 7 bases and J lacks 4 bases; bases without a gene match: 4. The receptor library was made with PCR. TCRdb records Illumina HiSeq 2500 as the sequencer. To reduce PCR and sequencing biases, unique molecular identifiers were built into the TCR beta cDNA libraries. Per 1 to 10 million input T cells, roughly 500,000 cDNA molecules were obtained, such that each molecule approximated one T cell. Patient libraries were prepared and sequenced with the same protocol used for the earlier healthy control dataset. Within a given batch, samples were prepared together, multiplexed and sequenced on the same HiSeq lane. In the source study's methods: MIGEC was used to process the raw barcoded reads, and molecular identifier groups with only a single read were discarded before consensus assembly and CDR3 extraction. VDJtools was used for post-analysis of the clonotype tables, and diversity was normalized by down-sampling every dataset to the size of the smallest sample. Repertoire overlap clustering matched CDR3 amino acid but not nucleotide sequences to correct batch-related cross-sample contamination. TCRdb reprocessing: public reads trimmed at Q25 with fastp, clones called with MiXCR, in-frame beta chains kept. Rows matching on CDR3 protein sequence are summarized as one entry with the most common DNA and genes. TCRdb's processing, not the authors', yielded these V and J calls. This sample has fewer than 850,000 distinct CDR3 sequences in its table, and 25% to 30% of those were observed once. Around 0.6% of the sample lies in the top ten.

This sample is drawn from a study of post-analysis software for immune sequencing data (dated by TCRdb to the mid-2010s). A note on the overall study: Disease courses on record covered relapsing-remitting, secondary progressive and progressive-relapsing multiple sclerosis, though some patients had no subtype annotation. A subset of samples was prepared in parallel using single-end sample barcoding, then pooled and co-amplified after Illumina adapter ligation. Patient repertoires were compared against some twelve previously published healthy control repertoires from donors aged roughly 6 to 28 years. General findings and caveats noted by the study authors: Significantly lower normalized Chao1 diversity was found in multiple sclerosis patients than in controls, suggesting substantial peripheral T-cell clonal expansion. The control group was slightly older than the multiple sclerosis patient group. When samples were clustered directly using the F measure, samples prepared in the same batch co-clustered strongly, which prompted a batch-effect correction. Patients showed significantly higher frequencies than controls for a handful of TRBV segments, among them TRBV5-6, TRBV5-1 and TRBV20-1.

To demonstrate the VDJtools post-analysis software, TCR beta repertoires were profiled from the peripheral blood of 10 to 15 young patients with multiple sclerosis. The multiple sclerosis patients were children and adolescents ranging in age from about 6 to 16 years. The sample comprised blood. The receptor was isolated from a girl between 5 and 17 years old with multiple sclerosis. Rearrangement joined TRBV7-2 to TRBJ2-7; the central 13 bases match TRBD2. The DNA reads TGTGCCAGCACTTGGACTAGCGGGGGATACGAGCAGTACTTC. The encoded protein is CASTWTSGGYEQYF.